The source of this TCR beta chain is a study of blood T cell repertoires in COVID-19. Study context: Acute and convalescent COVID-19 samples came from the United States, Italy and Spain. The cDNA or gDNA used as material had been derived from T cells, B-cell-depleted T cells, or PBMCs.

V trimming: 2 bases; J trimming: 7 bases; junction bases outside the gene matches: 11. The CDR3 is 16 amino acids. CDR1 and CDR2 from the germline V gene are SGHAT and FQNNGV. Original handling: Nucleated cell counts were estimated from reference gene primer amplification. The protocol was immunoSEQ multiplex PCR, while the TCRdb copy is restricted to in-frame clones and leaves out a portion. V and J calls plus clone size are reproduced from that table; the DNA served to infer D and trimming. The table records more than 100,000 clones, around 87% of them present only once. The sample consisted of peripheral blood. J is TRBJ2-7 and V is TRBV11-2; TRBD1 aligns across 10 bases. This sequence originates from a woman in her 70s with acute or convalescent COVID-19. The DNA for the CDR3 is TGTGCCAGCAGCTTATACACCGGGACAGGGGTAGGAGAGCAGTACTTC. Translation: CASSLYTGTGVGEQYF.